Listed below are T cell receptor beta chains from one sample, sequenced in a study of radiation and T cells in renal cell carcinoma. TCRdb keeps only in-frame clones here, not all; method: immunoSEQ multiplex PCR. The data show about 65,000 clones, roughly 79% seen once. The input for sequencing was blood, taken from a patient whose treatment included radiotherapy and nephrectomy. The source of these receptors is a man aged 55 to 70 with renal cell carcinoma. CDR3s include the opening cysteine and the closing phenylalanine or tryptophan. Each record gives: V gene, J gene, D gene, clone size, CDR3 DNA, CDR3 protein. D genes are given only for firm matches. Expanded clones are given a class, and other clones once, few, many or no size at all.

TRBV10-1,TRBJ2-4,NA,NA,TGCGCCAGCAGTGACAGGAGCAAAAACATTCAGTACTTC,CASSDRSKNIQYF
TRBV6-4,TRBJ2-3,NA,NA,TGTGCCACCCGGACGGAACGTAGCACAGATACGCAGTATTTT,CATRTERSTDTQYF
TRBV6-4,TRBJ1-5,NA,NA,TGTGCCAGCAGTCAGGATAGCAATCAGCCCCAGCATTTT,CASSQDSNQPQHF
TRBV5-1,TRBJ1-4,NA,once,TGCGCCAGCAGCCCCCAGGGAACAGGAGAAAAACTGTTTTTT,CASSPQGTGEKLFF
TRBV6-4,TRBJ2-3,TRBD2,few,TGTGCCAGCAGCGAAAATAGCGGGACAGATACGCAGTATTTT,CASSENSGTDTQYF
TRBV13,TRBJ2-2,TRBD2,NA,TGTGCCAGCAGCTTATACGGGGGGAGTGCCGGGGAGCTGTTTTTT,CASSLYGGSAGELFF
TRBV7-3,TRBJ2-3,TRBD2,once,TGTGCCAGCAGCTCCCAGGGACTAGCGGGATATACGCAGTATTTT,CASSSQGLAGYTQYF
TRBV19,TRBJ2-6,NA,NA,TGTGCCAGTAGTATCGAAGGTCATGTTGGGGCCAACGTCCTGACTTTC,CASSIEGHVGANVLTF
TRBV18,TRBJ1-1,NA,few,TGTGCCAGCTCACCACCGGGTGGACGTAGGGCTGGTGAAGCTTTCTTT,CASSPPGGRRAGEAFF
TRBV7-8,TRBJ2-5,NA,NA,TGTGCCAGCAGCTTAGTGATCAGAGATACCCAGTACTTC,CASSLVIRDTQYF
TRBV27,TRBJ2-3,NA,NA,TGTGCCAGCAGTAAACAGGTTAGCACAGATACGCAGTATTTT,CASSKQVSTDTQYF
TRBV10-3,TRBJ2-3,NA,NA,TGTGCCATCAACGGGGCAGACACAGATACGCAGTATTTT,CAINGADTDTQYF
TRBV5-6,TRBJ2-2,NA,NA,TGTGCCAGCAGCTGGGGTCTCTCGAAGGGAACCGGGGAGCTGTTTTTT,CASSWGLSKGTGELFF
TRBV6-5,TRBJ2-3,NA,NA,TGTGCCAGCAGATCCCTGGGGGGCACAGATACGCAGTATTTT,CASRSLGGTDTQYF
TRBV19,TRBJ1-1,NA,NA,TGTGCCAGTAGTATTCAGGGAAAGTCTGAAGCTTTCTTT,CASSIQGKSEAFF
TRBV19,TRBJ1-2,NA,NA,TGTGCCAGTAGTATAGAAGCAGACCTCTATGGCTACACCTTC,CASSIEADLYGYTF
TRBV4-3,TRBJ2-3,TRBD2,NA,TGCGCCAGCAGCCAAGGGCCCTCTAGCGGAACGCAGTATTTT,CASSQGPSSGTQYF
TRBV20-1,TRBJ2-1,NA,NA,TGCAGTGCTTCAGGGTTAAATGAGCAGTTCTTC,CSASGLNEQFF
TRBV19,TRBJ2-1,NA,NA,TGTGCCAGTAGTACGGGACTCCGCGGTGAGCAGTTCTTC,CASSTGLRGEQFF
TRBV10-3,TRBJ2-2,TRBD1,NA,TGTGCCATCAGTCCCCTGGACAGGGAGGACACCGGGGAGCTGTTTTTT,CAISPLDREDTGELFF
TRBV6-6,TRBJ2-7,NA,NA,TGTGCCAGCAGTTCTCGAGACGCCACCTACGAGCAGTACTTC,CASSSRDATYEQYF
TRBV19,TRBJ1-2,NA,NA,TGTGCCAGTGTCGCGGGCAGGTTCGATAACTATGGCTACACCTTC,CASVAGRFDNYGYTF
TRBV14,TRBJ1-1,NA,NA,TGTGCCAGCAGCCCCGGGGGACGGGGGAACACTGAAGCTTTCTTT,CASSPGGRGNTEAFF
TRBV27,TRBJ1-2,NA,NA,TGTGCCAGCAGTTTACGGGGAACCTATGGCTACACCTTC,CASSLRGTYGYTF
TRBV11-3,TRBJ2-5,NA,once,TGTGCCAGCAGCTTAGATGGTCCAGCACAAGAGACCCAGTACTTC,CASSLDGPAQETQYF
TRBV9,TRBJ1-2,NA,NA,TGTGCCAGCAGCGTAGAAGTGGGAATCGGGTATGGCTACACCTTC,CASSVEVGIGYGYTF
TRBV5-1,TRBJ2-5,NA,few,TGCGCCAGCAGCGGGGGACCGCCCATAAAGACCCAGTACTTC,CASSGGPPIKTQYF
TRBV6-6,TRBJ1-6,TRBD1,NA,TGTGCCAGCAGTTACGGGGACAGTTACTCGTTTTCACCCCTCCACTTT,CASSYGDSYSFSPLHF
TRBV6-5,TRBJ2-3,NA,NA,TGTGCCAGCAGTTATCTTGCGGGGGCCACAGATACGCAGTATTTT,CASSYLAGATDTQYF
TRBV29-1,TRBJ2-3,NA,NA,TGCAGCGTACGGACAAGCACAGATACGCAGTATTTT,CSVRTSTDTQYF
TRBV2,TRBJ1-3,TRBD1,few,TGTGCCAGCAGGGTCGGACAGGGTGCTGGAAACACCATATATTTT,CASRVGQGAGNTIYF
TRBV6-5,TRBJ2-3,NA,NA,TGTGCCAGCAGTAACCGACGCACAGATACGCAGTATTTT,CASSNRRTDTQYF
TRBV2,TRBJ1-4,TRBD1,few,TGTGCCAGCAGTCACGGGACAGGAATTAATGAAAAACTGTTTTTT,CASSHGTGINEKLFF
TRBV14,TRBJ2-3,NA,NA,TGTGCCAGCAGCCAAGTGAAACCGGGACCCACAGCGCAGTATTTT,CASSQVKPGPTAQYF
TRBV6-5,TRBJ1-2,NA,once,TGTGCCAGCCGGGGGGCGTATGGCTACACCTTC,CASRGAYGYTF
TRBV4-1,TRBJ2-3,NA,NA,TGCGCCAGCAGCCAAGTAATATTGTCACGCCGGGGTAAGGATACGCAGTATTTT,CASSQVILSRRGKDTQYF
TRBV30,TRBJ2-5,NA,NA,TGTGCCTGGAGTCGGGAAGTCTTAGAGACCCAGTACTTC,CAWSREVLETQYF
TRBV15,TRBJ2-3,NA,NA,TGTGCCACCAGCACAGCAGGGACGGGCACAGATACGCAGTATTTT,CATSTAGTGTDTQYF
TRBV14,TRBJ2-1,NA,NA,TGTGCCAGCAGCTCGTACAATGAGCAGTTCTTC,CASSSYNEQFF
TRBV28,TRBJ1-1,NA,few,TGTGCCAGCAGTCTCCAAGGGGACACTGAAGCTTTCTTT,CASSLQGDTEAFF
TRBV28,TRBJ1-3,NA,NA,TGTGCCAGCAGTTTCAGAAACACCATATATTTT,CASSFRNTIYF
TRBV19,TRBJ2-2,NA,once,TGTGCCAGTAGTTTGAGGGAAGGCCCCACCGGGGAGCTGTTTTTT,CASSLREGPTGELFF
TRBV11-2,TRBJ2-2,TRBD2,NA,TGTGCCAGCAGCTCCGTGGGACTAGCGGGGGCCAACACCGGGGAGCTGTTTTTT,CASSSVGLAGANTGELFF
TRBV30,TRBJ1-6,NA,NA,TGTGCCTGGAGTGTATCTGGTAATTCACCCCTCCACTTT,CAWSVSGNSPLHF
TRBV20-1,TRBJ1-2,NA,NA,TGCAGTGCCCCGGCGGACTATGGCTACACCTTC,CSAPADYGYTF
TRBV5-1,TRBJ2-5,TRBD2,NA,TGCGCCAGCAGCTTAAGCGGGAGAGTCCAAGAGACCCAGTACTTC,CASSLSGRVQETQYF
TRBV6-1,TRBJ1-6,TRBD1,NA,TGTGCCAGCAGTCGGGACAGGGATAATTCACCCCTCCACTTT,CASSRDRDNSPLHF
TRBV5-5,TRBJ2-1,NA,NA,TGTGCCAGCAGCTTGATTCAGGCAGGTAATGAGCAGTTCTTC,CASSLIQAGNEQFF
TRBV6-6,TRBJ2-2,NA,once,TGTGCCAGCAGGCCGTCGAGTAGTTTTGGGTCCGGGGAGCTGTTTTTT,CASRPSSSFGSGELFF
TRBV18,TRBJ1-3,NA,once,TGTGCCAGCTCACTTCAGGACAGCTCTGGAAACACCATATATTTT,CASSLQDSSGNTIYF
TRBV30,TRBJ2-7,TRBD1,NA,TGTGCCTGGAACAGACAGGGGGCAAGCGAGCAGTACTTC,CAWNRQGASEQYF
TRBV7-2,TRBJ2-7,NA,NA,TGTGCCAGCAGCTCGGACATTTACGAGCAGTACTTC,CASSSDIYEQYF
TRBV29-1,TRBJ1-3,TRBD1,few,TGCAGCGTAAGGACAGGGGGCCTTGGAAACACCATATATTTT,CSVRTGGLGNTIYF